The T cell receptor beta chain described here comes from a study of CD8 T cells in ankylosing spondylitis. This clonotype occurred a few times. Its target is unknown. TCRdb used MiXCR to reprocess the 5' RACE reads, holding one entry per CDR3 protein. The sample carries 700,000 to 850,000 distinct CDR3 sequences, 10% to 15% recorded once. The study's findings and limits: Some motif variants were previously reported in reactive arthritis synovial fluid and blood. Typical of ankylosing spondylitis blood, it appeared, was a TCR beta motif of eight highly homologous variants. Relatively rare in peripheral blood, disease-linked clones were also CD8+.

Sequences were obtained from blood, either unsorted or a sorted T cell fraction (not recorded which). The source of this sequence is a male donor with ankylosing spondylitis.

CDR3 sequence: CASSLDLDTIYF. As DNA, the CDR3 is TGCGCCAGCAGCTTGGATCTTGACACCATATATTTT. The rearrangement uses TRBV5-1 and TRBJ1-3, with D hard to call. The germline CDR1 and CDR2 sequences are SGHRS and YFSETQ. The CDR3 extends over 12 amino acids. V gave up 0 bases and J gave up 8 bases, with 6 bases separating them.